These 6 T cell receptor beta chains came from one sample sequenced in a study of blood T cell repertoires in COVID-19. TCRdb keeps only in-frame clones here, not all; method: immunoSEQ multiplex PCR. The sample holds 130,000 or so clones, around four fifths seen once. The sample consisted of peripheral blood. Source of these receptors: a human donor in a cohort sampled during active COVID-19.

V gene TRBV7-2 combines with J gene TRBJ2-3; 7 bases are a match to TRBD2. The CDR3 contains 17 residues. The trim removed 5 bases at V and 2 bases at J, leaving 13 bases unmatched. In germline, CDR1 is SGHTA, CDR2 FQGNSA. CDR3 region: CASSLTRGETYTDTQYF. The DNA for the CDR3 is TGTGCCAGCAGCCTAACTCGGGGGGAAACATACACAGATACGCAGTATTTT.

The chain couples TRBV5-1 to TRBJ2-6; perhaps TRBD2 as D (6 bases). The V and J ends lost 4 bases and 0 bases respectively, with 8 bases between them. Germline lookup yields CDR1 SGHRS and CDR2 YFSETQ. The CDR3 runs to 15 residues. CDR3 bases: TGCGCCAGCAGCCGGGAGAACTCTGGGGCCAACGTCCTGACTTTC. This gives the protein CASSRENSGANVLTF.

The chain is built from TRBV29-1 and TRBJ2-7; D remains unclear. The CDR3 sequence is 12 residues long. Germline-derived CDR1 and CDR2 are SQVTM and ANQGSEA. The V gene lost 5 bases and the J gene lost 0 bases, with 8 bases spanning the gap. The CDR3 is CSVMESSYEQYF. Here the CDR3 DNA reads TGCAGCGTTATGGAGAGCTCCTACGAGCAGTACTTC.

The CDR3 bases are TGCGCCAGCAACTTAGGACAGATGAACACTGAAGCTTTCTTT. It translates to CASNLGQMNTEAFF. The J gene is TRBJ1-1, the V gene TRBV4-1; the D gene is possibly TRBD1 (6 bases). With 7 bases removed from V and 0 bases from J, the gap between germline ends came to 12 bases. Germline CDR1 MGHRA, CDR2 YSYEKL. This CDR3 comprises 14 residues.

The genes are TRBV7-9 and TRBJ2-1; 9 nucleotides agree with TRBD2. This CDR3 spans 16 amino acids. The V gene's germline CDR1 is SEHNR and CDR2 FQNEAQ (reference sequence). V dropped 4 bases and J dropped 6; count of bases not matched to a gene: 10. The CDR3 reads CASSSPGTSRRNEQFF. In DNA form, the CDR3 reads TGTGCCAGCAGCTCCCCCGGGACTAGCCGACGCAATGAGCAGTTCTTC.

V and J are TRBV5-6 and TRBJ1-6, with a weak D call TRBD1 (6 bases). This CDR3 has 14 amino acids. CDR1 is SGHDT and CDR2 is YYEEEE in the germline V gene. Trimming removed 4 bases from V and 7 bases from J, with 12 bases in between. Here the CDR3 DNA reads TGTGCCAGCAGCCCGGACAGTAGGAATTCACCCCTCCACTTT. It codes for CASSPDSRNSPLHF.